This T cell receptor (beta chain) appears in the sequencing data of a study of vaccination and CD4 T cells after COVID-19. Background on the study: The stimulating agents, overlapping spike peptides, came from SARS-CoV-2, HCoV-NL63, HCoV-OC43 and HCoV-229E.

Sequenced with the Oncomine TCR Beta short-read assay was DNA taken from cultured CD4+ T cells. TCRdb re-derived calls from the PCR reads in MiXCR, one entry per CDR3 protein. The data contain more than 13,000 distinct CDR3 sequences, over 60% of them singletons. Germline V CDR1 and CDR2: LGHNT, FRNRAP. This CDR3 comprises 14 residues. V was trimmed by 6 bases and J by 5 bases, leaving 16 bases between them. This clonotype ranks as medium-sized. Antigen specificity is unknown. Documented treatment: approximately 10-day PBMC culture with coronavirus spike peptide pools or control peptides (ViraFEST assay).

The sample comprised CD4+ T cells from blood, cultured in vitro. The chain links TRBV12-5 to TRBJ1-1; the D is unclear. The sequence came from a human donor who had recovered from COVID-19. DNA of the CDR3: TGTGCTAGTGGCCTAACCGGGTGGCGGACTGAAGCTTTCTTT. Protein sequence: CASGLTGWRTEAFF.